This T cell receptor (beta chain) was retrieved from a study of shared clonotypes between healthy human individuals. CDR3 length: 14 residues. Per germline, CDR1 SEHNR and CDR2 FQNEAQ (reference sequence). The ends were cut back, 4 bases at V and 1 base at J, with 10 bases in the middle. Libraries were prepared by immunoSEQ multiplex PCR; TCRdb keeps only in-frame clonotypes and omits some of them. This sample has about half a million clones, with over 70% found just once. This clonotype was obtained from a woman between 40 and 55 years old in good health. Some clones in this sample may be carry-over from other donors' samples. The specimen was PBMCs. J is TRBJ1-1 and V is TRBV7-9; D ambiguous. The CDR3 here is CASSWRKENTEAFF. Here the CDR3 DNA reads TGTGCCAGCAGCTGGCGAAAGGAGAACACTGAAGCTTTCTTT.